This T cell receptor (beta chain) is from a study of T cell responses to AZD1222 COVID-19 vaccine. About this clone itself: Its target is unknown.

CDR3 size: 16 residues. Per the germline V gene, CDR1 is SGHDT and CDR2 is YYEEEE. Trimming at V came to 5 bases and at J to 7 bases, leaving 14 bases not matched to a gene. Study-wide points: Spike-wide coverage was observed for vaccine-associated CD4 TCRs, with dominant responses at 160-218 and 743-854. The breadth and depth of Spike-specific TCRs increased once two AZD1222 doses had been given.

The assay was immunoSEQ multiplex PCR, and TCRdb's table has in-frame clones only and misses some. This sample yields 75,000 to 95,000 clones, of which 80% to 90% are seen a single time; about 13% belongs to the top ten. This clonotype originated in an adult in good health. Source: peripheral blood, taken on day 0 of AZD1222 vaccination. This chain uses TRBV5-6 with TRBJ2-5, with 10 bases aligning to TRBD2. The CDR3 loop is CASSSLLAGASGTQYF. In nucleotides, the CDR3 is TGTGCCAGCAGTTCACTTCTAGCGGGGGCAAGTGGGACCCAGTACTTC. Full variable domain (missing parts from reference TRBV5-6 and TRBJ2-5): DAGVTQSPTHLIKTRGQQVTLRCSPKSGHDTVSWYQQALGQGPQFIFQYYEEEERQRGNFPDRFSGHQFPNYSSELNVNALLLGDSALYLCASSSLLAGASGTQYFGPGTRLLVL.